One sample yielded the 10 T cell receptor beta chains listed below, sequenced in a study of shared clonotypes between healthy human individuals. Method: immunoSEQ multiplex PCR; TCRdb's copy keeps in-frame clones and lacks some. This table holds about 690,000 clones, 90% found once. The sample comprised memory CD8+ T cells from PBMCs. The subset is: CD45RO+ cells pooled with CCR7-negative TemRA cells. These receptors were obtained from a man younger than 35 in good health. Some clones in this sample may be carry-over from other donors' samples.

The genes are TRBV27 and TRBJ1-1, with 12 positions matching TRBD1. This CDR3 is built from 16 residues. The V segment lost 4 bases and the J segment 6 bases; nucleotides outside the gene matches: 9. Germline values: CDR1 MNHEY, CDR2 SMNVEV (reference sequence). CDR3 sequence reads: CASSSTTGQGAPEAFF. The CDR3 DNA follows: TGTGCCAGCAGTTCGACGACGGGACAGGGGGCCCCTGAAGCTTTCTTT.

This clone showed up just once. The chain uses TRBV2 and TRBJ2-7; D remains unclear. CDR1 and CDR2 (germline): SNHLY, FYNNEI. The CDR3 runs to 13 residues. The V and J ends lost 5 bases and 1 base respectively, with 9 bases between them. The CDR3: CASSLRGSYEQYF. CDR3 DNA sequence: TGTGCCAGCAGTCTAAGAGGTTCCTACGAGCAGTACTTC.

The chain employs TRBV11-2 and TRBJ2-7, with 11 bases matching TRBD2. The CDR3 runs 15 residues. V was pared by 5 bases and J by 4 bases, with 7 bases of the junction left unmatched. Germline V gene sequence: CDR1 SGHAT, CDR2 FQNNGV. In DNA, the CDR3 is TGTGCCAGCAGCGATATACTAGCGGGAGAATACGAGCAGTACTTC. It is translated as CASSDILAGEYEQYF.

The V call is TRBV27, the J call TRBJ2-6, with 8 bases identical to TRBD1. In germline, CDR1 is MNHEY, CDR2 SMNVEV (reference sequence). Trimming cost V 6 bases and J 4 bases; bases outside gene matches: 5. This CDR3 comprises 15 residues. Here the CDR3 DNA reads TGTGCCAGCAGGGACAGGGCATACGGGGCCAACGTCCTGACTTTC. It is translated as CASRDRAYGANVLTF.

The rearrangement uses TRBV30 and TRBJ2-1; 10 positions match TRBD2. CDR1 and CDR2 from the germline V gene are GTSNPN and SVGIG (reference sequence). This CDR3 contains 15 residues. J was trimmed by 2 bases and V by 4 bases; bases with no gene match: 5. The CDR3 reads CAWNGLAGAYNEQFF. The DNA for the CDR3 is TGTGCCTGGAATGGGCTAGCGGGAGCCTACAATGAGCAGTTCTTC.

The CDR3 DNA sequence: TGTGCCAGCAGTTCCCTCCGCGGAGGCGAGCAGTTCTTC. It encodes CASSSLRGGEQFF. The chain combines TRBV27 with TRBJ2-1, with D possibly being TRBD2 (5 bases). CDR3 length: 13 amino acids. Trimming took 4 bases from V and 10 from J, leaving 14 bases between them. The germline CDR1 and CDR2 sequences are MNHEY and SMNVEV (reference sequence).

The CDR3 region has the DNA TGTGCCAGCAGCTTGGGCGGACACGAGCAGTACTTC. Translating it yields CASSLGGHEQYF. The chain links TRBV5-6 to TRBJ2-5; no clear D. The J call may be mistaken, given a closer DNA end match to TRBJ2-7. The V gene's germline CDR1 is SGHDT and CDR2 YYEEEE. The CDR3 extends over 12 amino acids.

This clone was observed a single time. CDR3 region: CASIPGGTDTQYF. The CDR3 coding sequence is TGTGCCAGCATCCCAGGGGGGACAGATACGCAGTATTTT. The rearrangement uses TRBV11-2 and TRBJ2-3; D is perhaps TRBD1 (7 bases). Trimming removed 7 bases at V and 3 bases at J, with 11 bases between. Germline lookup yields CDR1 SGHAT and CDR2 FQNNGV. The CDR3 spans 13 residues. Full variable domain (missing parts from reference TRBV11-2 and TRBJ2-3): EAGVAQSPRYKIIEKRQSVAFWCNPISGHATLYWYQQILGQGPKLLIQFQNNGVVDDSQLPKDRFSAERLKGVDSTLKIQPAKLEDSAVYLCASIPGGTDTQYFGPGTRLTVL.

The chain combines TRBV25-1 with TRBJ1-1; the D is unclear. Germline assignment: CDR1 MGHDK and CDR2 SYGVNS. Trimming took off 4 bases at V and 0 bases at J, with 9 bases between the two ends. The CDR3 spans 14 residues. The CDR3 bases are TGTGCCAGCAGTGGACGGCCATTGAACACTGAAGCTTTCTTT. Protein product: CASSGRPLNTEAFF.

The chain employs TRBV7-9 and TRBJ1-2; D may be TRBD1 (5 bases). Trimming cost V 8 bases and J 5 bases, with 15 bases left between them. CDR1 and CDR2 (germline): SEHNR, FQNEAQ (reference sequence). CDR3 length equals 13 residues. The CDR3 loop reads CASGTTGTYGYTF. In DNA, the CDR3 is TGTGCCAGCGGAACGACGGGGACTTATGGCTACACCTTC.